A selection of T cell receptor beta chains follows, all from one sample in a study of vaccination effects on CD4 cells after COVID-19. Generated by immunoSEQ multiplex PCR, the TCRdb table keeps only in-frame clones and is missing some. The sample records some 40,000 clones, about 62% being singletons. Antigens of these TCRs are unknown. This specimen consisted of CD4+ T cells from PBMCs cultured without peptide, obtained after COVID-19 vaccination. These receptors originate from a human donor who received a COVID-19 vaccine. The CDR3 runs from the conserved cysteine through the conserved F or W. Fields, in order: clone size, V gene, J gene, D gene, CDR3 protein, CDR3 DNA. A D gene is named only where the DNA matches it firmly. The listing skips clone size in some rows; elsewhere it reads once, few, many or a size class.

size: NA; V: TRBV6-4; J: TRBJ2-3; D: TRBD2; CDR3: CASSERLASPTDTQYF; DNA: TGTGCCAGCAGTGAGCGACTAGCGAGCCCCACAGATACGCAGTATTTT
size: once; V: TRBV7-9; J: TRBJ2-5; D: TRBD2; CDR3: CASRTSEYQETQYF; DNA: TGTGCCAGCAGGACTAGCGAGTACCAAGAGACCCAGTACTTC
size: NA; V: TRBV6-5; J: TRBJ1-2; D: TRBD1; CDR3: CASTLSTGDYYGYTF; DNA: TGTGCCAGCACCCTATCGACAGGGGATTACTATGGCTACACCTTC
size: NA; V: TRBV7-9; J: TRBJ1-5; D: NA; CDR3: CASSLTLNQPQHF; DNA: TGTGCCAGCAGCTTAACTCTGAATCAGCCCCAGCATTTT
size: NA; V: TRBV3-1/TRBV3-2; J: TRBJ2-3; D: NA; CDR3: CASSQGGGPQDTQYF; DNA: TGTGCCAGCAGCCAAGGGGGGGGGCCGCAAGATACGCAGTATTTT
size: NA; V: TRBV5-1; J: TRBJ1-4; D: NA; CDR3: CASSSTGSTNEKLFF; DNA: TGCGCCAGCAGCTCTACAGGATCAACTAATGAAAAACTGTTTTTT
size: once; V: TRBV27; J: TRBJ1-1; D: NA; CDR3: CASRKLTAENTEAFF; DNA: TGTGCCAGCAGAAAATTGACAGCTGAGAACACTGAAGCTTTCTTT
size: NA; V: TRBV10-2; J: TRBJ2-1; D: TRBD2; CDR3: CASSVSAGGPNEQFF; DNA: TGCGCCAGCAGTGTGTCAGCGGGAGGGCCAAATGAGCAGTTCTTC
size: NA; V: TRBV10-2; J: TRBJ2-4; D: NA; CDR3: CASSEIGPLAKNIQYF; DNA: TGCGCCAGCAGTGAGATAGGGCCCCTAGCCAAAAACATTCAGTACTTC
size: NA; V: TRBV10-1; J: TRBJ1-2; D: NA; CDR3: CASSESTGYGYTF; DNA: TGCGCCAGCAGTGAGTCTACAGGCTATGGCTACACCTTC
size: NA; V: TRBV30; J: TRBJ2-3; D: NA; CDR3: CARGEGADTQYF; DNA: TGTGCCCGTGGCGAGGGCGCAGATACGCAGTATTTT
size: few; V: TRBV5-4; J: TRBJ1-1; D: NA; CDR3: CASSSYRENTEAFF; DNA: TGTGCCAGCAGCTCCTACAGGGAGAACACTGAAGCTTTCTTT
size: few; V: TRBV16; J: TRBJ2-2; D: NA; CDR3: CASSQSTGEAGELFF; DNA: TGTGCCAGCAGCCAATCAACAGGGGAGGCCGGGGAGCTGTTTTTT
size: NA; V: TRBV5-4; J: TRBJ2-5; D: TRBD2; CDR3: CASSYVLFGLAGDVRKTQYF; DNA: TGTGCCAGCAGTTACGTATTATTTGGACTAGCGGGAGATGTTCGAAAGACCCAGTACTTC
size: few; V: TRBV5-4; J: TRBJ2-1; D: TRBD2; CDR3: CASSLSVGTSGHNEQFF; DNA: TGTGCCAGCAGCTTGAGTGTCGGGACTAGCGGGCACAATGAGCAGTTCTTC
size: NA; V: TRBV6-5; J: TRBJ1-6; D: TRBD1; CDR3: CASQRTGGKNSPLHF; DNA: TGTGCCAGCCAAAGGACAGGGGGCAAGAATTCACCCCTCCACTTT
size: NA; V: TRBV7-8; J: TRBJ1-1; D: TRBD1; CDR3: CASSLAYRGEAFF; DNA: TGTGCCAGCAGCTTAGCATACAGGGGTGAAGCTTTCTTT
size: NA; V: TRBV29-1; J: TRBJ2-7; D: NA; CDR3: CSAGVMGYEQYF; DNA: TGCAGCGCAGGGGTTATGGGCTACGAGCAGTACTTC
size: NA; V: TRBV10-3; J: TRBJ2-1; D: NA; CDR3: CAIRLSGGPNNEQFF; DNA: TGTGCCATCAGGCTCAGCGGAGGCCCCAACAATGAGCAGTTCTTC
size: NA; V: TRBV6-5; J: TRBJ2-5; D: NA; CDR3: CASSYSNRARGETQYF; DNA: TGTGCCAGCAGTTACTCTAACAGGGCACGGGGGGAGACCCAGTACTTC
size: NA; V: TRBV5-6; J: TRBJ1-5; D: NA; CDR3: CASPPGGASNQPQHF; DNA: TGTGCCAGCCCTCCGGGGGGGGCAAGCAATCAGCCCCAGCATTTT
size: NA; V: TRBV7-9; J: TRBJ1-4; D: NA; CDR3: CASSSWVGDNEKLFF; DNA: TGTGCCAGCAGCTCATGGGTGGGAGACAATGAAAAACTGTTTTTT
size: NA; V: TRBV12-2; J: TRBJ1-2; D: NA; CDR3: CASRSSARGREANYGYTF; DNA: TGTGCAAGTCGCTCCTCCGCTCGGGGTAGGGAAGCTAACTATGGCTACACCTTC
size: few; V: TRBV2; J: TRBJ2-5; D: TRBD2; CDR3: CASSGGLAGGPSETQYF; DNA: TGTGCCAGCAGTGGGGGGCTAGCGGGAGGGCCGTCGGAGACCCAGTACTTC